This is a list of T cell receptor beta chains from one sample in a study of CD8+CD57+ T cells in acquired aplastic anemia. TCRdb reanalysed the reads using MiXCR and keeps one entry per CDR3 protein. The data contain almost 20,000 distinct CDR3 sequences, 30% to 40% of them singletons. The sequenced sample consisted of CD8+CD57+ T cells sorted from PBMCs. Receptors originate from a human donor with aplastic anemia. CDR3s include the opening cysteine and the closing phenylalanine or tryptophan. The order of the fields is clone size, V gene, D gene, CDR3 length, J gene, CDR3 DNA, CDR3 protein. A D gene is named only where the DNA matches it firmly. Rows may omit the clone size; those that give it use once, few, many or a size class.

-,TRBV20-1,TRBD2,14,TRBJ2-7,TGCAGTGCTAGAGATGGCGGGGGGGCCAATGAGCAGTACTTC,CSARDGGGANEQYF
-,TRBV6-1,TRBD1,16,TRBJ1-2,TGTGCCAGCAGCCCGGGGACAGCCCGCACAAACTATGGCTACACCTTC,CASSPGTARTNYGYTF
once,TRBV5-1,-,13,TRBJ2-1,TGCGCCAGCAGCTTGGAGGACTTTAATGAGCAGTTCTTC,CASSLEDFNEQFF
few,TRBV15,-,16,TRBJ1-6,TGTGCCACCAGCAGAGGGGCGGGACCTATTAATTCACCCCTCCACTTT,CATSRGAGPINSPLHF
-,TRBV6-5,TRBD1,13,TRBJ1-2,TGTGCCAGCAGTCTCGGGACAGTCTATGGCTACACCTTC,CASSLGTVYGYTF
-,TRBV5-5,-,13,TRBJ2-3,TGTGCCAGCAGCGTAGAGGTTACAGATACGCAGTATTTT,CASSVEVTDTQYF
-,TRBV10-1,-,17,TRBJ2-5,TGCGCCAGCAGTGAGTCTGGGACCGGCGGGTTGGGAGAGACCCAGTACTTC,CASSESGTGGLGETQYF
few,TRBV30,-,12,TRBJ2-1,TGTGCCTGCCGTATCACAGGGTGGGAGCAGTTCTTC,CACRITGWEQFF
-,TRBV12-3/TRBV12-4,-,15,TRBJ1-4,TGTGCCAGCAGTACGGACTGGGGACCTTCGGAAAAACTGTTTTTT,CASSTDWGPSEKLFF
-,TRBV21-1,-,12,TRBJ2-3,TGTGCCAGCAGCTCAAGACTCCGTACGCAGTATTTT,CASSSRLRTQYF
-,TRBV2,-,14,TRBJ2-5,TGTGCCAGCAGTGAAGCGCTCCGCAAAGAGACCCAGCACTTC,CASSEALRKETQHF
few,TRBV3-1,TRBD1,19,TRBJ2-3,TGTGCCAGCAGCCTTACCGTAAGCCGGGACAGGGACCGTGCAGATACGCAGTATTTT,CASSLTVSRDRDRADTQYF
-,TRBV15,-,17,TRBJ2-3,TGTGCCACCAGCAGACCGGTACTAGGAACCTCCACAGATACGCAGTATTTT,CATSRPVLGTSTDTQYF
many,TRBV10-3,TRBD1,14,TRBJ1-5,TGTGCCATCAGTGAGACAGGGGGTCTTCAGCCCCAGCATTTT,CAISETGGLQPQHF
-,TRBV10-3,-,15,TRBJ2-2,TGTGCCATCAGTGAAGGACCGACAAACACCGGGGAGCTGTTTTTT,CAISEGPTNTGELFF
-,TRBV25-1,-,16,TRBJ2-7,TGTGCCAGCAGCCGGGGGGGGACAGGGAGGATCCACGAGCAGTACTTC,CASSRGGTGRIHEQYF
-,TRBV20-1,TRBD2,15,TRBJ2-7,TGCAGTGCTACAAGGGCCGGGACTAGCGCCTACGAGCAGTACTTC,CSATRAGTSAYEQYF
many,TRBV29-1,-,13,TRBJ1-6,TGCAGCGTGGGAGGGTCTAACAATTCACCCCTCCACTTT,CSVGGSNNSPLHF
few,TRBV20-1,TRBD2,14,TRBJ2-3,TGCAGTGCGGAAAGCGGGAGGGTCACAGATACGCAGTATTTT,CSAESGRVTDTQYF
-,TRBV20-1,TRBD1,9,TRBJ1-2,TGCAGTGCCCAGGACAGGAACACCTTC,CSAQDRNTF
-,TRBV6-6,-,15,TRBJ2-1,TGTGCCAGCAGTCTCAGGGGATCAAACTACAATGAGCAGTTCTTC,CASSLRGSNYNEQFF
many,TRBV6-5,-,13,TRBJ1-1,TGTGCCAGCAGTTCTGGGGGCGTCACTGAAGCTTTCTTT,CASSSGGVTEAFF
-,TRBV29-1,-,14,TRBJ2-1,TGCAGCGTTCCTGTCGCTAGACGTTACAATGAGCAGTTCTTC,CSVPVARRYNEQFF
-,TRBV7-6,-,12,TRBJ2-7,TGTGCCAGCAGCTTAGGGGCAGCCGAGCAGTACTTC,CASSLGAAEQYF
-,TRBV16,-,13,TRBJ2-7,TGTGCCAGCACCCCCGGGACAAGCTACGAGCAGTACTTC,CASTPGTSYEQYF
many,TRBV5-8,-,16,TRBJ1-5,TGTGCCAGCAGCTTAGGAGGGCTGGGTAGCAATCAGCCCCAGCATTTT,CASSLGGLGSNQPQHF
once,TRBV30,-,20,TRBJ1-1,TGTGACTGGAGTTCAGACGTGTGCTCTTCCGATTGGGGTCTCGACACTGAAGCTTTCTTT,CDWSSDVCSSDWGLDTEAFF
many,TRBV9,-,14,TRBJ2-5,TGTGCCAGCAGCGTAGGGGGATCCCAAGAGACCCAGTACTTC,CASSVGGSQETQYF
-,TRBV9,-,15,TRBJ1-1,TGTGCCAGCAGCGTAGACACAGGACTGAACACTGAAGCTTTCTTT,CASSVDTGLNTEAFF
-,TRBV20-1,-,16,TRBJ1-3,TGCAGTGCTAGAGATCGTGTAGGGGACCCTGGAAACACCATATATTTT,CSARDRVGDPGNTIYF
-,TRBV7-9,TRBD1,13,TRBJ2-7,TGTGCCAGCAGCACGGGACAGGTTTACGAGCAGTACTTC,CASSTGQVYEQYF
-,TRBV6-5,-,11,TRBJ2-1,TGTGCCAGCAGCCAGGGACGACGGCAGTTCTTC,CASSQGRRQFF
many,TRBV12-3/TRBV12-4,TRBD2,14,TRBJ2-1,TGTGCCAGCCTCCGGGGGGGTTCCTACAATGAGCAGTTCTTC,CASLRGGSYNEQFF
few,TRBV5-8,-,12,TRBJ2-7,TGTGCCAGCAGCTTTAGGGGGAACGAGCAGTACTTC,CASSFRGNEQYF
-,TRBV2,TRBD2,13,TRBJ2-3,TGTGCCAGCTTAGCGGGAATAGGCGTTTGGCAGTATTTT,CASLAGIGVWQYF
-,TRBV10-3,-,14,TRBJ2-5,TGTGCCAGCAGTTACCGACCGCTCGAAGAGACCCAGTGCTTC,CASSYRPLEETQCF
many,TRBV19,TRBD1,15,TRBJ2-5,TGTGCCAGTAGTATAGCCGGGACAGGGGCAGAGACCCAGTACTTC,CASSIAGTGAETQYF
-,TRBV2,TRBD1,14,TRBJ1-2,TGTGCCAGCAGTGATAGGACAGGCGTCTATGGCTACACCTTC,CASSDRTGVYGYTF
-,TRBV15,TRBD2,17,TRBJ2-3,TGTGCCACCAGCAGCGGGGGACCAGCGGGGACCGGAGATACGCAGTATTTT,CATSSGGPAGTGDTQYF
-,TRBV19,-,16,TRBJ2-7,TGTGCCAGTAGTATCGCTGCGGGACTGAGCTCCTACGAGCAGTACTTC,CASSIAAGLSSYEQYF
-,TRBV2,-,12,TRBJ2-3,TGTGCCAGCAGTCCGGGCGTAGATACGCAGTATTTT,CASSPGVDTQYF
-,TRBV10-3,-,15,TRBJ1-1,TGTGCCATCAGCCCCGGGCCGCCCCGCGACACTGAAGCTTTCTTT,CAISPGPPRDTEAFF
-,TRBV14,TRBD1,13,TRBJ2-2,TGTGCCAGGACAGGGGGGAACACCGGGGAGCTGTTTTTT,CARTGGNTGELFF
-,TRBV9,-,15,TRBJ1-2,TGTGCCAGCAGCCCGAGTGATGGGGGAGACCCTGGCTACACCTTC,CASSPSDGGDPGYTF
few,TRBV29-1,TRBD2,12,TRBJ2-7,TGCAGCGCGGGGGAGGGTTCCTACGAGCAGTACTTC,CSAGEGSYEQYF
-,TRBV10-3,-,14,TRBJ2-7,TGTGCCATCAGTGAGTCTCGGTTCGAGGGGGAGCAGTACTTC,CAISESRFEGEQYF
-,TRBV7-2,-,15,TRBJ2-7,TGTGCCAGCAGCTCACGCGGGGGCGGGTTGGACGAGCAGTACTTC,CASSSRGGGLDEQYF
few,TRBV11-2,-,15,TRBJ2-3,TGTGCCAGCACTGGAGGGTCCACTAGCACAGATACGCAGTATTTT,CASTGGSTSTDTQYF
-,TRBV30,-,12,TRBJ1-5,TGTGCCTGGAGTACTTACGGCCAGCCCCAGCATTTT,CAWSTYGQPQHF
-,TRBV7-9,TRBD2,14,TRBJ2-1,TGTGCCAGCAGCGATACTAGCGGATACAATGAGCAGTTCTTC,CASSDTSGYNEQFF
many,TRBV25-1,-,12,TRBJ2-3,TGTGCCAGCAGTGGACCGGGGGATACGCAGTATTTT,CASSGPGDTQYF
-,TRBV12-3/TRBV12-4,-,13,TRBJ1-3,TGTGCCAGCACCCTCGGGACTGGGCCCACCATATATTTT,CASTLGTGPTIYF
few,TRBV28,-,12,TRBJ2-7,TGTGCCATTAATGAAGGGGCGTTAAAGCAGTACTTC,CAINEGALKQYF
-,TRBV6-4,-,12,TRBJ2-1,TGTGCCAGCAAACGGGAGACTAACGAGCAGTTCTTC,CASKRETNEQFF
-,TRBV20-1,-,8,TRBJ1-2,TGCAGTGCGGTGGTCTACACCTTC,CSAVVYTF
-,TRBV3-1,-,15,TRBJ1-1,TGTGCCAGCAGCCAATCCCGACAGTTGAACACTGAAGCTTTCTTT,CASSQSRQLNTEAFF
-,TRBV6-1,TRBD1,15,TRBJ2-2,TGTGCCAGCAGTCCGGGACAGATAGTCACCGGGGAGCTGTTTTTT,CASSPGQIVTGELFF
-,TRBV2,TRBD1,14,TRBJ2-1,TGTGCCAGCAGGGAAGACAGGGGGCGTAATGAGCAGTTCTTC,CASREDRGRNEQFF